These 20 T cell receptor beta chains originate from one sample sequenced in a study of vaccination and CD4 T cells after COVID-19. Sequenced with the Oncomine TCR Beta short-read assay was DNA taken from cultured CD4+ T cells. TCRdb redid the calling of the PCR reads with MiXCR, one entry per CDR3 protein. This table has about 15,000 distinct CDR3 sequences, roughly 45% appearing once. Their antigens are not known. Treatment in this sample: roughly 11-day PBMC culture with coronavirus spike peptide pools or control peptides (ViraFEST assay). The sequenced sample was CD4+ T cells from blood, cultured in vitro, obtained before SARS-CoV-2 vaccination. These receptors all stem from a human donor who had recovered from COVID-19.

This clonotype was seen a single time. This rearrangement joins TRBV10-3 to TRBJ2-7; D may be TRBD1 or TRBD2 (5 bases each). The CDR3 totals 14 residues. CDR1 and CDR2 (germline): ENHRY, SYGVKD. V was trimmed by 3 bases and J by 1 base, leaving 10 bases between them. The CDR3 coding sequence is TGTGCCATCAGTGATCCCAGGGAGTCCTACGAGCAGTACTTC. Its protein is CAISDPRESYEQYF.

This clonotype was picked up a small number of times. J is TRBJ2-2 and V is TRBV15; tentatively, D is TRBD1 or TRBD2 (6 bases each). The CDR3 loop spans 17 amino acids. The germline V gene encodes CDR1 LNHNV and CDR2 YYDKDF (reference sequence). Trimming removed 2 bases from V and 6 bases from J, with 19 bases in between. Here the CDR3 reads CATSRLRGRGDSGELFF. CDR3 DNA sequence: TGTGCCACCAGCAGACTCAGGGGAAGAGGGGACTCCGGGGAGCTGTTTTTT.

This chain links TRBV20-1 with TRBJ2-2; 8 bases map to TRBD1. The ends lost 0 bases at V and 5 bases at J; junction bases unmatched: 5. The CDR3 runs 15 residues. Germline values: CDR1 DFQATT, CDR2 SNEGSKA (reference sequence). CDR3 protein: CSAREDRGGTGELFF. The CDR3 nucleotides are TGCAGTGCTAGAGAAGACAGGGGCGGGACCGGGGAGCTGTTTTTT.

This clonotype was picked up a small number of times. The chain couples TRBV20-1 to TRBJ2-5; a weak D match, TRBD2 (5 bases). Germline V gene data show CDR1 as DFQATT and CDR2 as SNEGSKA (reference sequence). Trimming took 3 bases from V and 7 from J, leaving 12 bases between them. This CDR3 comprises 12 residues. The CDR3 sequence: CSASGGLATQYF. For the CDR3, the DNA is TGCAGTGCTAGCGGAGGTCTGGCGACCCAGTACTTC.

The chain recombines TRBV7-6 with TRBJ2-2; D is unresolved. Looked up from germline, CDR1 is SGHVS and CDR2 is FNYEAQ. Trimming pared 5 bases from V and 4 bases from J, leaving 8 bases between. The CDR3 extends over 13 amino acids. Here the CDR3 DNA reads TGTGCCAGCAGCCGTAGTACCACCGGGGAGCTGTTTTTT. Translation gives CASSRSTTGELFF.

The rearrangement links TRBV30 to TRBJ2-5; a weak D match, TRBD2 (6 bases). Between the trimmed V and J ends, which lost 3 bases and 7 bases, there was a span of 18 bases. Germline V gene lookup returns CDR1 GTSNPN and CDR2 SVGIG (reference sequence). The CDR3 is made up of 14 amino acids. DNA of the CDR3: TGTGCCTGGAGGAATAGCGGTACCAAGGGGACCCAGTACTTC. This sequence encodes CAWRNSGTKGTQYF.

The table lists this clonotype with a few counts. This chain links TRBV6-4 with TRBJ2-1; 7 bases map to TRBD2. From germline, CDR1 is MRHNA and CDR2 SNTAGT. Unmatched junction bases numbered 4, after V lost 2 bases and J lost 3 bases. This CDR3 has 15 residues. The CDR3 DNA sequence: TGTGCCAGCAGTGACCGGGCTAGCGGCTACAATGAGCAGTTCTTC. It yields the protein CASSDRASGYNEQFF.

The chain carries TRBV5-1 and TRBJ2-2; 7 nucleotides match TRBD2. The CDR3 covers 18 residues. Germline values: CDR1 SGHRS, CDR2 YFSETQ. Unmatched junction bases numbered 12, after V lost 4 bases and J lost 0 bases. The DNA of the CDR3 is TGCGCCAGCAGCCCGGGGGGACGGATTACTTCGAACACCGGGGAGCTGTTTTTT. As protein: CASSPGGRITSNTGELFF.

The chain is built from TRBV6-5 and TRBJ1-6; the D gene is possibly TRBD1 (5 bases). The CDR3 loop spans 15 amino acids. Germline CDR1 reads MNHEY; CDR2 reads SVGAGI. Trimming removed 1 base from V and 10 bases from J, with 14 bases in between. The CDR3 here is CASSYFGAFRSPLHF. In DNA form, the CDR3 reads TGTGCCAGCAGTTACTTCGGGGCCTTTAGGTCACCCCTCCACTTT.

The chain joins TRBV7-8 to TRBJ2-3, with 8 bases aligning to TRBD1. The CDR3 loop spans 16 amino acids. Per germline, CDR1 SGHVS and CDR2 FQNEAQ. V lost 2 bases and J lost 4; bases outside the gene matches: 8. CDR3 region: CASSLSRGLFPDTQYF. The CDR3 DNA reads TGTGCCAGCAGCTTAAGCAGGGGGCTGTTCCCAGATACGCAGTATTTT.

This clonotype was seen a few times. This sequence joins TRBV6-2 or TRBV6-3 and TRBJ2-7; D may be TRBD2 (5 bases). This CDR3 comprises 18 residues. Trimming stripped 0 bases from V and 0 bases from J, with 18 bases between. Per the germline V gene, CDR1 is MNHEY and CDR2 is SVGEGT. CDR3 sequence: CASSYSSLRGGSSYEQYF. The CDR3 region has the DNA TGTGCCAGCAGTTACTCGAGCCTGCGAGGTGGGAGCTCCTACGAGCAGTACTTC.

V is TRBV19 and J is TRBJ2-3; 12 nucleotides line up with TRBD2. With V trimmed by 5 bases and J by 5 bases, 8 bases remained unmatched. The CDR3 is made up of 16 amino acids. Germline V lookup: CDR1 LNHDA, CDR2 SQIVND (reference sequence). Here the CDR3 reads CASSLLTSGGIDTQYF. The CDR3 nucleotides are TGTGCCAGTAGTCTCCTGACTAGCGGGGGCATAGATACGCAGTATTTT.

This clonotype was counted between two and nine times. V and J are TRBV7-9 and TRBJ2-5, with D unclear. V dropped 0 bases and J dropped 4 bases, with 6 bases sitting between them. The CDR3 extends over 13 amino acids. From germline, CDR1 is SEHNR and CDR2 FQNEAQ (reference sequence). In DNA, the CDR3 is TGTGCCAGCAGCTTAGCCAGAACAGAGACCCAGTACTTC. This encodes CASSLARTETQYF.

The chain carries TRBV6-2 or TRBV6-3 and TRBJ2-3; 7 nucleotides agree with TRBD1. The CDR3 sequence is 14 residues long. V lost 2 bases, J lost 1 base, and 0 bases stayed unmatched. The germline CDR1 and CDR2 sequences are MNHEY and SVGEGT. CDR3 nucleotides: TGTGCCAGCAGTTACGGGACAGGCACAGATACGCAGTATTTT. Translating it yields CASSYGTGTDTQYF.

The chain employs TRBV12-3 or TRBV12-4 and TRBJ1-6, with a possible D match to TRBD1 (6 bases). CDR3 length: 15 amino acids. The V gene lost 5 bases and the J gene lost 9 bases, with 17 bases spanning the gap. The CDR3 bases are TGTGCCAGCAGTCTTCAGGGGATTTGGGTTTCACCCCTCCACTTT. Residues: CASSLQGIWVSPLHF.

V gene TRBV7-2 combines with J gene TRBJ2-7; D possibly corresponds to TRBD1 (6 bases). The CDR3 covers 12 residues. V gave up 0 bases and J gave up 12 bases, with 12 bases separating them. Germline V gene data show CDR1 as SGHTA and CDR2 as FQGNSA. This CDR3 reads CASSLAVGHPYF. The CDR3 region has the DNA TGTGCCAGCAGCTTAGCCGTGGGACATCCGTACTTC.

This clonotype appeared once. The chain couples TRBV30 to TRBJ1-2, with unresolved D. The CDR3 has 12 residues. V was clipped by 2 bases and J by 8 bases, with 12 bases between them. Germline V gives CDR1 GTSNPN, CDR2 SVGIG (reference sequence). The CDR3: CAWSPNTVGYTF. The CDR3 bases are TGTGCCTGGAGTCCAAACACGGTGGGCTACACCTTC.

The chain has TRBV27 and TRBJ2-5; 9 nucleotides agree with TRBD2. J was trimmed by 3 bases and V by 2 bases; bases with no gene match: 10. The germline V gene has CDR1 MNHEY and CDR2 SMNVEV (reference sequence). This CDR3 has 17 residues. As DNA, the CDR3 is TGTGCCAGCAGTTTAAGGCGGGAGGGCCCGGGGGAAGAGACCCAGTACTTC. Translation gives CASSLRREGPGEETQYF.

This clonotype was seen a handful of times. The genes are TRBV6-5 and TRBJ2-1; 9 bases match TRBD2. Germline CDR1 and CDR2: MNHEY and SVGAGI. CDR3 length equals 14 residues. V dropped 2 bases and J dropped 7; count of bases not matched to a gene: 3. The CDR3 protein is CASSYGLAGNEQFF. The CDR3 nucleotides are TGTGCCAGCAGTTACGGGCTAGCGGGGAATGAGCAGTTCTTC.

This chain connects TRBV7-3 to TRBJ2-3; 7 positions agree with TRBD1. The CDR3 spans 15 residues. Germline CDR1 and CDR2: SGHTA and FQGTGA. The ends lost 4 bases at V and 3 bases at J; junction bases unmatched: 7. For the CDR3, the DNA is TGTGCCAGCAGCTCGACAGGGATTGGTACAGATACGCAGTATTTT. This sequence encodes CASSSTGIGTDTQYF.